Listed below are T cell receptor beta chains from one sample, sequenced in a study of blood T cells in healthy people across ages. TCRdb fed the 5' RACE reads into MiXCR, producing one record per CDR3 protein. The data contain about 780,000 distinct CDR3 sequences, about half of them singletons. The specimen was blood. These receptors all come from an elderly man in good health. The CDR3 runs from the conserved cysteine through the conserved F or W. D genes are given only for firm matches. Size tells how often a clone was seen (once, few, many) or the class of an expanded clone, and some rows leave it out.

TRBV12-3/TRBV12-4	.	TRBJ1-5	.	TGTGCCAGCAGTCAAAACAGGGAACAGCCCCAGCATTTT	CASSQNREQPQHF
TRBV7-3	.	TRBJ2-3	.	TGTGCCAGCAGCTCCCAGGGGACGGGAGATACGCAGTATTTT	CASSSQGTGDTQYF
TRBV27	.	TRBJ1-5	many	TGTGCCAGCAGTTTAACTTGGGGGCACGGGTATCAGCCCCAGCATTTT	CASSLTWGHGYQPQHF
TRBV30	.	TRBJ2-7	few	TGTGCCTGGAGTGTAATGGCACTACCAACCTACGAGCAGTACTTC	CAWSVMALPTYEQYF
TRBV6-2/TRBV6-3	TRBD1	TRBJ2-1	few	TGTGCCAGCAAATCGGACAGGGACAATGAGCAGTTCTTC	CASKSDRDNEQFF
TRBV3-1	TRBD2	TRBJ2-5	.	TGTGCCAGCAGCCATGGGGCGGGAGTGGAGACCCAGTACTTC	CASSHGAGVETQYF
TRBV10-2	TRBD2	TRBJ2-3	few	TGCGCCAGCGTGCGGGAGGGCACAGATACGCAGTATTTT	CASVREGTDTQYF
TRBV19	.	TRBJ1-1	few	TGTGCCAGTGGAGGGTCTCACACTGAAGCTTTCTTT	CASGGSHTEAFF
TRBV5-1	.	TRBJ2-5	few	TGCGCCAGCAGCTTGTCTGCTCCCCTGGGGACCCAGTACTTC	CASSLSAPLGTQYF
TRBV6-1	.	TRBJ2-1	.	TGTGCCAGCAGTGACCGTTCAGGGGGGGATGAGCAGTTCTTC	CASSDRSGGDEQFF
TRBV24-1	.	TRBJ1-2	.	TGTGCCACCAGTGACCACAGGGCCCGTGGCTACACCTTC	CATSDHRARGYTF
TRBV5-1	TRBD1	TRBJ2-3	few	TGTGCCAGCAGCTTACGGGGACAGAGCACAGATACGCAGTATTTT	CASSLRGQSTDTQYF
TRBV12-3/TRBV12-4	TRBD1	TRBJ1-2	.	TGTGCCAGCAGTTTAGGAACAGGGGGCGCAGGGTATGGCTACACCTTC	CASSLGTGGAGYGYTF
TRBV15	.	TRBJ1-1	.	TGTGCCACCAGCAGAACCTCACTCCGGGACACTGAAGCTTTCTTT	CATSRTSLRDTEAFF
TRBV28	.	TRBJ2-7	many	TGTGCCAGCAGCCTCGATCAGGCGGGCGACGAGCAGTACTTC	CASSLDQAGDEQYF
TRBV7-9	.	TRBJ2-6	.	TGTGCCAGCAGCCCACGAGGGGCGGGCCCTGGGGCCAACGTCCTGACTTTC	CASSPRGAGPGANVLTF
TRBV30	.	TRBJ2-4	.	TGTGCCTGGAGTGTACGGGACAGACTAGCCAAAAACATTCAGCACTTC	CAWSVRDRLAKNIQHF
TRBV29-1	.	TRBJ2-5	many	TGCAGCGGGGGATTGGACTCCAGGGAGCAGTACTTC	CSGGLDSREQYF
TRBV3-1	.	TRBJ2-7	few	TGTGCCAGCAGCCATTGGCAGGACTCCTACGAGCAGTACTTC	CASSHWQDSYEQYF
TRBV29-1	TRBD1	TRBJ2-1	.	TGCAGCGTTGAAAGGGGACAGGGTGGCAATGAGCAGTTCTTC	CSVERGQGGNEQFF
TRBV24-1	.	TRBJ1-1	few	TGTGCCACCAGAGTGGGGGGTGACACTGAAGCTTTCTTT	CATRVGGDTEAFF
TRBV18	TRBD2	TRBJ2-3	many	TGTGCCAGCAGCCCTAGCGGAGATACGCAGTATTTT	CASSPSGDTQYF
TRBV7-9	TRBD2	TRBJ2-7	.	TGTGCCAGCAGCTTACTTAGGACTAGCGGGAGTCTCGAGCAGTACTTC	CASSLLRTSGSLEQYF
TRBV27	TRBD1	TRBJ1-2	.	TGTGCCAGCAGCCGACAGGGTTTTGACTATGGCTACACCTTC	CASSRQGFDYGYTF
TRBV29-1	.	TRBJ2-7	once	TGCAGCGTTGAAAGGCGGGGATTCTACGAGCAGTACTTC	CSVERRGFYEQYF
TRBV1	.	TRBJ2-3	.	TGCACCAGCAGCCAAGATTGGCGAGGACTCACAGATACGCAGTATTTT	CTSSQDWRGLTDTQYF
TRBV20-1	.	TRBJ2-7	few	TGCAGTGCTCCTACAGGGCCTCAGGGCGAGCAGTACTTC	CSAPTGPQGEQYF
TRBV5-1	.	TRBJ2-5	few	TGCGCCAGCAGATCCGCCATGTGGGGCCGGGAGCTCGAGACCCAGTACTTC	CASRSAMWGRELETQYF
TRBV7-7	TRBD2	TRBJ2-3	.	TGTGCCAGGGGGATCGGAGGACTAGCGGAATTCCTCACAGATACGCAGTATTTT	CARGIGGLAEFLTDTQYF
TRBV13	.	TRBJ2-1	.	TGTGCCAGCAGCGGACGAGTCGCTTCAGGGACCAACGATGAGCAGTTCTTC	CASSGRVASGTNDEQFF
TRBV29-1	TRBD2	TRBJ2-3	many	TGCAGCGGCGGACTAGCGGGTACGCAGTATTTT	CSGGLAGTQYF
TRBV15	.	TRBJ2-5	many	TGTGCCACCAGCAGAGCTCGGCAGGGTGGAGAGACCCAGTACTTC	CATSRARQGGETQYF
TRBV6-5	.	TRBJ2-1	.	TGTGCCAGCAGTTACAGGCGAGGCTCCTACAATGAGCAGTTCTTC	CASSYRRGSYNEQFF
TRBV20-1	.	TRBJ1-2	few	TGCAGTGCTAGTGCGGGTTTGGACTATGGCTACACCTTC	CSASAGLDYGYTF
TRBV7-9	.	TRBJ2-3	.	TGTGCCACTCCAGCAGAGGATACGCAGTATTTT	CATPAEDTQYF
TRBV28	.	TRBJ1-2	.	TGTGCCAGCAGTTTTACCCCCGGTGGCTACACCTTC	CASSFTPGGYTF
TRBV5-1	TRBD1	TRBJ2-1	once	TGCGCCAGCAGCAGGGACAGTTTGCTCAATGGGCAGTTCTTC	CASSRDSLLNGQFF